The sequence of this T cell receptor (beta chain) was determined in a study of memory CD4+ T cells and cytomegalovirus serostatus. General study results and limits: Of 150 to 200 reported CMV TCRbeta sequences, roughly 70 were found in memory CD4+ repertoires.

The CDR3 length is 20 residues. V dropped 1 base and J dropped 0 bases, with 23 bases sitting between them. Germline V lookup: CDR1 LNHDA, CDR2 SQIVND (reference sequence). Using immunoSEQ multiplex PCR, the repertoire was profiled, and TCRdb retains in-frame clones only, with some absent. The repertoire holds about 48,000 clones, with approximately 78% as singletons. Single viable CD3+CD4+CD8-CD45RO+ cells were sorted as the memory CD4+ T cells. This clone was detected a few times. Its antigen is not identified. This TCR was recovered from an adult in good health and CMV-seronegative. The V call is TRBV19, the J call TRBJ2-3; no clear D. Material: memory CD4+ T cells from blood. The CDR3 nucleotides are TGTGCCAGTAGTATAGCTTGGTGGCAGGTCCCCGGATCTAGCACAGATACGCAGTATTTT. Its protein is CASSIAWWQVPGSSTDTQYF.